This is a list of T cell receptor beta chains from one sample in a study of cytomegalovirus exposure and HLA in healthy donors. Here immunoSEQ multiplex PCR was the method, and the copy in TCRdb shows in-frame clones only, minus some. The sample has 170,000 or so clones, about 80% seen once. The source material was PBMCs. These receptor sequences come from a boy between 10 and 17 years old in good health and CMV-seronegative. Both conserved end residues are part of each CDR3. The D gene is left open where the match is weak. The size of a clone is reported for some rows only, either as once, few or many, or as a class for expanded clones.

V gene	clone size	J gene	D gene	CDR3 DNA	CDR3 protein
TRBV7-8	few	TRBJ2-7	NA	TGTGCCAGCAGGTCGAATCCGGCCTACGAGCAGTACTTC	CASRSNPAYEQYF
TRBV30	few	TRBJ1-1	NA	TGTGCCTGGAGTGGCGGGGGGGACGGCTACACTGAAGCTTTCTTT	CAWSGGGDGYTEAFF
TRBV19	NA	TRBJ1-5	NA	TGTGCCAGTAGTGGACAGAGGGATCAGCCCCAGCATTTT	CASSGQRDQPQHF
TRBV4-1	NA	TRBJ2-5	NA	TGCGCCAGCAGCCAAGTTTCTAGCTTCGAGACCCAGTACTTC	CASSQVSSFETQYF
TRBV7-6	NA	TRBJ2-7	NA	TGTGCCAGCAGCTTAGAACCGGGGGTCCACGAGCAGTACTTC	CASSLEPGVHEQYF
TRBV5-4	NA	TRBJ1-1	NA	TGTGCCAGCAGCCTGGAACGGAGGAACACTGAAGCTTTCTTT	CASSLERRNTEAFF
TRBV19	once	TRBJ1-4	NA	TGTGCCAGTAGTATAGCGACGGGAGGGAATGAAAAACTGTTTTTT	CASSIATGGNEKLFF
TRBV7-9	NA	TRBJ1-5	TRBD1	TGTGCCAGCAGCAAGGTCCGGGACAGGGATAATCCCAATCAACCCCAGCATTTT	CASSKVRDRDNPNQPQHF
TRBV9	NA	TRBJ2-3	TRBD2	TGTGCCAGCAGCGACTTCATCGGGGGGACAGATACGCAGTATTTT	CASSDFIGGTDTQYF
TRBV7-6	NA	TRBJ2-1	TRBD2	TGTGCCAGCAGCCCAGGGGGGACTAGCATCAATGAGCAGTTCTTC	CASSPGGTSINEQFF
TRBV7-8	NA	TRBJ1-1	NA	TGTGCCAGCAGTTTTGCACGGGGGACGAGCACTGAAGCTTTCTTT	CASSFARGTSTEAFF
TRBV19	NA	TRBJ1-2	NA	TGTGCCAGTTCTCTCTCGGGGGGCGGGCAGGATGGCTACACCTTC	CASSLSGGGQDGYTF
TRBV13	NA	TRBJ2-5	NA	TGTGCCAGCAGCTCAGAGGTAAAGGCCCCAGAGACCCAGTACTTC	CASSSEVKAPETQYF
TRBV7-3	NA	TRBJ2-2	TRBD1	TGTGCCAGCAGCCCGGACAGGGGGGGGAACACCGGGGAGCTGTTTTTT	CASSPDRGGNTGELFF
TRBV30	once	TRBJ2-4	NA	TGTGCCTGGAGTCCCCCGCAGATAGCCAAAAACATTCAGTACTTC	CAWSPPQIAKNIQYF
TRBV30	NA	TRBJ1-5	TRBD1	TGTGCCTGGCAGGGGGCCGGCAATCAGCCCCAGCATTTT	CAWQGAGNQPQHF
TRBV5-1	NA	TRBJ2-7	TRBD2	TGCGCCAGCAGCTTTGCTAGCGGTACCTGGGAGCAGTACTTC	CASSFASGTWEQYF
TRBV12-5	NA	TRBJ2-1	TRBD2	TGTGCTAGTGGTTTGGTTCTAGCGGGGGGCTTAGACAATGAGCAGTTCTTC	CASGLVLAGGLDNEQFF
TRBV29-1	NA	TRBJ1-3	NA	TGCAGCGTTGAAGATCCACGAGGTACTGGAAACACCATATATTTT	CSVEDPRGTGNTIYF
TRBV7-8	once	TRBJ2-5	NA	TGTGCCAGCAGCTTAAACGGGTGGAATCGGGGAGAGACCCAGTACTTC	CASSLNGWNRGETQYF
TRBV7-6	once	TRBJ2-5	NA	TGTGCCAGCAGCTTAGGACGGGGCCAAGAGACCCAGTACTTC	CASSLGRGQETQYF
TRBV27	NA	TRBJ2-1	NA	TGTGCCAGCAGCCTTTTCCTAGCCGGACTCTACAATGAGCAGTTCTTC	CASSLFLAGLYNEQFF
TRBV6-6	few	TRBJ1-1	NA	TGTGCCAGCAGCCCAGATTCGGGGTACACTGAAGCTTTCTTT	CASSPDSGYTEAFF
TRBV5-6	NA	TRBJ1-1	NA	TGTGCCAGCAGCTTGTTGAGGACAGATGAAGCTTTCTTT	CASSLLRTDEAFF
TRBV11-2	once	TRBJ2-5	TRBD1	TGTGCCAGCAGCTTAGCGCCCGGACAGGGGACTGGGGAGCAGTACTTC	CASSLAPGQGTGEQYF
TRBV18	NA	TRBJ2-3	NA	TGTGCCAGCTCACCTTCGAGCACAGATACGCAGTATTTT	CASSPSSTDTQYF
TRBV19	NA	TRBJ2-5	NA	TGTGCCAGTAGTATGCTGGACAGCCTACAAGAGACCCAGTACTTC	CASSMLDSLQETQYF
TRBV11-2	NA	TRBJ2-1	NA	TGTGCCAGCAGCCGAACCGGGACTGGAACATACAATGAGCAGTTCTTC	CASSRTGTGTYNEQFF
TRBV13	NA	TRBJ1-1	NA	TGTGCCAGCAGCCGGGGGGGGTACACTGAAGCTTTCTTT	CASSRGGYTEAFF
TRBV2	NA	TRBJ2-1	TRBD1	TGTGCCAGCAGTAAGGGGGCGTCTTACAATGAGCAGTTCTTC	CASSKGASYNEQFF
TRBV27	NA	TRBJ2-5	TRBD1	TGTGCCAGCGGGACAGGGGAGGTGAGGGGAGAGACCCAGTACTTC	CASGTGEVRGETQYF
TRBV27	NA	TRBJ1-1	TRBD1	TGTGCCAGCAGTACCCTCCCGACAGGGGCGGGCACTGAAGCTTTCTTT	CASSTLPTGAGTEAFF
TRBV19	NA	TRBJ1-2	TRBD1	TGTGCCAGTAGTGAAGGACAGGGGGCCTATGGCTACACCTTC	CASSEGQGAYGYTF
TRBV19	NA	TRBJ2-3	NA	TGTGCCAGTAGTGTCAACCGCGGGCCCACAGATACGCAGTATTTT	CASSVNRGPTDTQYF
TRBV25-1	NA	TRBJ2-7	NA	TGTGCCAGCAGTGAGATTTCGGACAGCGCCGACGAGCAGTACTTC	CASSEISDSADEQYF
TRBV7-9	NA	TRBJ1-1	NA	TGTGCCAGCAGCCCCGGGAAAGGTGAAGCTTTCTTT	CASSPGKGEAFF
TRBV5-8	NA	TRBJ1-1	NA	TGTGCCAGCAGCTTAGCGGTCCCCCTCCTGGACACTGAAGCTTTCTTT	CASSLAVPLLDTEAFF
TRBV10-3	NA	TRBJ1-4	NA	TGTGCCATCAGTGTAACTGGCCGCGGCGATGAAAAACTGTTTTTT	CAISVTGRGDEKLFF
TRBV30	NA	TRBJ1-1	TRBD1	TGTGCCTGGAGATGGGACAGCGGGAACACTGAAGCTTTCTTT	CAWRWDSGNTEAFF
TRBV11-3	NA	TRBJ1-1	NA	TGTGCCAGCAGCTTAGATCATGGGGCCAGCACTGAAGCTTTCTTT	CASSLDHGASTEAFF
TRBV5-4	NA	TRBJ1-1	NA	TGTGCCAGCAGCTTGCGGGGAGGAGCAGCTTTCTTT	CASSLRGGAAFF
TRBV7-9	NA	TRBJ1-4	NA	TGTGCCAGCAGCTTAAGCCGGGCTCGGGGGGATGAAAAACTGTTTTTT	CASSLSRARGDEKLFF
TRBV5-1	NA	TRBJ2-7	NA	TGCGCCAGCAGCTTCCCTCCCTATAACGACTCCTACGAGCAGTACTTC	CASSFPPYNDSYEQYF
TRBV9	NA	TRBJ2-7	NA	TGTGCCAGCAGCGGAGAGCGCCCGTACGAGCAGTACTTC	CASSGERPYEQYF
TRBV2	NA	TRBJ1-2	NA	TGTGCCAGCAGAGTAGAAGGCTACACCTTC	CASRVEGYTF
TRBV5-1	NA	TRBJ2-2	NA	TGCGCCAGCAGCCTCGACACCGGGGAGCTGTTTTTT	CASSLDTGELFF
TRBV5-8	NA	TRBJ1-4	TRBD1	TGTGCCAGCAGCTTGGGACAGGGGGCTCCTGAAAAACTGTTTTTT	CASSLGQGAPEKLFF
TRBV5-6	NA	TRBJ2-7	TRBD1	TGTGCCAGCAGCCTACCGACTGCCGGGACAGGGGTCTACGAGCAGTACTTC	CASSLPTAGTGVYEQYF
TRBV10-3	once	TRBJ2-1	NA	TGTGCCATCAGTGATATAGGGAGCTCCTACAATGAGCAGTTCTTC	CAISDIGSSYNEQFF
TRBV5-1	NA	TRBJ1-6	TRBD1	TGCGCCAGCAGCTTGGCCGACAGGGAATATTCACCCCTCCACTTT	CASSLADREYSPLHF
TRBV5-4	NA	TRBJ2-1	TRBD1	TGTGCCAGCAGCGCGGGACAGGGGTTCTACAATGAGCAGTTCTTC	CASSAGQGFYNEQFF
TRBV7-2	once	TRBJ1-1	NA	TGTGCCAGCAGCTTAGCAGGGGGAAACACTGAAGCTTTCTTT	CASSLAGGNTEAFF
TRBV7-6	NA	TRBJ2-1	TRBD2	TGTGCCAGCAGCTTAGGAGGACTAGCGGGATCGCATGAGCAGTTCTTC	CASSLGGLAGSHEQFF
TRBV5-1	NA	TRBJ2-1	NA	TGCGCCAGCAGTTTAATAGCTGATCTCAACAATGAGCAGTTCTTC	CASSLIADLNNEQFF
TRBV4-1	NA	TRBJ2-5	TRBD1	TGCGCCAGCGGACCCCCAAGTGGGTTTAGGACAGGGGAAGAGACCCAGTACTTC	CASGPPSGFRTGEETQYF
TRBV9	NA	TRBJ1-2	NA	TGTGCCAGCAGCGTAGGGGGCGGGGGGCGAGGCTATGGCTACACCTTC	CASSVGGGGRGYGYTF
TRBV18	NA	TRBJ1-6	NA	TGTGCCAGCTCACCAGGACTAAGTTTGGTCAACCTGGGGTTAAATTCACCCCTCCACTTT	CASSPGLSLVNLGLNSPLHF
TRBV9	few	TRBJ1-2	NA	TGTGCCAGCAGCCAAGGAGGCAGAAACTATGGCTACACCTTC	CASSQGGRNYGYTF
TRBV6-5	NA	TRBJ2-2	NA	TGTGCCAGCATGAGGACTACTTTTTCCGGGGAGCTGTTTTTT	CASMRTTFSGELFF